These 13 T cell receptor beta chains came from one sample sequenced in a study of blood T cell repertoires in COVID-19. TCRdb's table, derived via immunoSEQ multiplex PCR, lists solely in-frame clones and lacks some. The sample lists 200,000 to 300,000 clones; about 87% were seen once. Material for sequencing was PBMCs or T cells enriched from blood (not recorded which). Receptor source: a woman in her 40s with acute COVID-19.

Comments on this clone: Germline is not matched at one junction end, which may reflect a read error. The J gene is TRBJ2-2, the V gene TRBV19; TRBD1 matches at 9 bases. Germline V gene lookup returns CDR1 LNHDA and CDR2 SQIVND (reference sequence). The CDR3 spans 15 residues. This chain's CDR3 is CARSRTGVNTGELFF. CDR3 in DNA: TGTGCCAGAAGTAGGACAGGGGTGAACACCGGGGAGCTGTTTTTT.

This clone occurred once. The genes are TRBV5-4 and TRBJ2-2, with TRBD1 identical over 7 bases. Trimming at V came to 7 bases and at J to 0 bases, leaving 6 bases not matched to a gene. The CDR3 length is 15 residues. Per the germline V gene, CDR1 is SGHNT and CDR2 is YYREEE (reference sequence). CDR3 coding DNA: TGTGCCAGCTCCTTGGACAGGACGAACACCGGGGAGCTGTTTTTT. Its protein product is CASSLDRTNTGELFF.

This clone was seen only a few times. This chain links TRBV19 with TRBJ1-3; no clear D gene. V was shortened by 7 bases and J by 0 bases, with 13 bases between the two germline ends. The CDR3 is made up of 15 amino acids. Germline V gene data show CDR1 as LNHDA and CDR2 as SQIVND (reference sequence). The CDR3 spells CASTNRKSSGNTIYF. DNA for the CDR3: TGTGCCAGTACCAACCGAAAGAGCTCTGGAAACACCATATATTTT.

This sequence joins TRBV3-1 (or the pseudogene TRBV3-2) and TRBJ1-2, with a tentative D call TRBD1 (6 bases). This CDR3 region has 16 residues. With 4 bases removed from V and 5 bases from J, the gap between germline ends came to 20 bases. Per the germline V gene, CDR1 is LGHDT and CDR2 is YNNKEL (reference sequence). The CDR3 reads CASSPITGPTEYGYTF. CDR3 coding DNA: TGTGCCAGCAGCCCGATTACAGGGCCCACCGAATATGGCTACACCTTC.

V usage is TRBV11-2 and J usage is TRBJ2-5; D possibly corresponds to TRBD2 (7 bases). The CDR3 runs 17 residues. The V gene lost 5 bases and the J gene lost 4 bases, with 23 bases spanning the gap. The germline CDR1 and CDR2 sequences are SGHAT and FQNNGV. CDR3 DNA: TGTGCCAGCAGCCAAGGGGGGTTGGCGGGGAGGGCAGAGACCCAGTACTTC. It translates to CASSQGGLAGRAETQYF.

The chain joins TRBV1 to TRBJ2-1; the listed D gene, TRBD2, was not tested against the DNA. TRBV1 is flagged as a pseudogene. The CDR3 runs to 15 residues. The CDR3, as DNA: TGCACCAGCAGCCGTAGCGGGGGGGCGTGCAATGAGCAGTTCTTC. Translated: CTSSRSGGACNEQFF.

This clone was seen a single time. CDR3 DNA: TGTGCCAGCTCGACTAGCGGGAGTCCCCCGCCTACCTACGAGCAGTACGTC. It translates to CASSTSGSPPPTYEQYV. The chain has TRBV19 and TRBJ2-7; 12 bases agree with TRBD2. V lost 9 bases to trimming and J lost 2 bases; unmatched junction nucleotides: 14. Germline V CDR1 and CDR2: LNHDA, SQIVND (reference sequence). The CDR3 runs to 17 residues.

V usage is TRBV28 and J usage is TRBJ2-5; TRBD2 aligns across 9 bases. The J segment lost 11 bases and the V segment lost 5 bases, leaving 6 bases of the junction unmatched. Germline V lookup: CDR1 MDHEN, CDR2 SYDVKM. The CDR3 is 12 residues long. The CDR3 loop is CASSPFSGSQYF. Here the CDR3 DNA reads TGTGCCAGCAGTCCATTTAGCGGGAGTCAGTACTTC.

This chain uses TRBV19 with TRBJ2-2, with 10 bases matching TRBD2. After removal of 5 bases from V and 1 base from J, the junction contained 4 bases not matched to a gene. Looked up from germline, CDR1 is LNHDA and CDR2 is SQIVND (reference sequence). The CDR3 length is 16 residues. DNA for the CDR3: TGTGCCAGTAGTGATATAGCGGGGGGGAACACCGGGGAGCTGTTTTTT. Protein sequence: CASSDIAGGNTGELFF.

The rearrangement uses TRBV5-1 and TRBJ1-5; D gene uncertain. The CDR3 runs 12 residues. The V end lost 1 base, the J end lost 9 bases, and 8 bases lay between the germline ends. Germline-derived CDR1 and CDR2 are SGHRS and YFSETQ. Here the CDR3 reads CASSLTGGPQHF. In DNA, the CDR3 is TGCGCCAGCAGCTTGACGGGAGGGCCCCAGCATTTT.

The CDR3 here is CASSPRGLAVSDTQYF. The CDR3 bases are TGTGCCAGCAGCCCTCGAGGACTAGCGGTTTCGGATACGCAGTATTTT. V and J are TRBV11-3 and TRBJ2-3, with 10 bases fitting TRBD2. The CDR3 consists of 16 residues. After removal of 5 bases from V and 6 bases from J, the junction contained 11 bases not matched to a gene. The germline CDR1 and CDR2 sequences are SGHNT and YENEEA.

DNA of the CDR3: TGTGCCAGCAGGACCCGCGACGGGAGGGCCCCGGATACGCAGTATTTT. Protein: CASRTRDGRAPDTQYF. The J gene is TRBJ2-3, the V gene TRBV28, with 8 nucleotides matching TRBD2. V shed 6 bases, J shed 6 bases, and the junction held 14 bases outside the gene matches. Germline CDR1 is MDHEN and CDR2 is SYDVKM. The CDR3 runs to 16 residues. The full variable domain, with the rest looked up from reference TRBV28 and TRBJ2-3, is DVKVTQSSRYLVKRTGEKVFLECVQDMDHENMFWYRQDPGLGLRLIYFSYDVKMKEKGDIPEGYSVSREKKERFSLILESASTNQTSMYLCASRTRDGRAPDTQYFGPGTRLTVL.

V is TRBV9 and J is TRBJ1-2; 7 nucleotides match TRBD1. After removal of 0 bases from V and 4 bases from J, the junction contained 0 bases not matched to a gene. This CDR3 region has 13 residues. Germline values: CDR1 SGDLS, CDR2 YYNGEE. The CDR3 bases are TGTGCCAGCAGCGTAGGGACAGGCTATGGCTACACCTTC. It specifies CASSVGTGYGYTF.